A selection of T cell receptor beta chains follows, all from one sample in a study of T-cell reconstitution after alpha-beta-depleted transplantation in children. TCRdb re-called the PCR reads with MiXCR, one entry per CDR3 protein. The repertoire holds about 90,000 distinct CDR3 sequences, about 14% seen once, with 20% in the top ten. The sample was PBMCs, mostly from graft donor cells, taken 180 days after TCRalphabeta/CD19-depleted stem cell transplant. The origin of the receptors is a male patient between 2 and 15 years old who had a stem cell transplant for acute lymphoblastic leukemia, so the T cells may come from the graft donor. The CDR3 runs from the conserved cysteine through the conserved F or W. The order of the fields is J gene, V gene, D gene, clone size, CDR3 protein, CDR3 DNA. D genes are given only for firm matches. Clone size is shown for a subset of rows, as once, few, many or a class of expanded clone.

TRBJ2-3 | TRBV6-1 | TRBD2 | . | CASSPTSGGASDTQYF | TGTGCCAGCAGTCCTACTAGCGGGGGGGCATCGGATACGCAGTATTTT
TRBJ2-4 | TRBV7-9 | . | . | CASSFPAKNIQYF | TGTGCCAGCAGCTTCCCAGCCAAAAACATTCAGTACTTC
TRBJ2-2 | TRBV7-9 | . | . | CASSFLGRPSTGELFF | TGTGCCAGCAGCTTCCTGGGCAGACCTTCCACCGGGGAGCTGTTTTTT
TRBJ2-4 | TRBV20-1 | TRBD1 | few | CSARGGLGQGGNIQYF | TGCAGTGCTAGGGGGGGCCTGGGACAGGGAGGAAACATTCAGTACTTC
TRBJ1-1 | TRBV20-1 | . | . | CSARDPDLNTEAFF | TGCAGTGCTAGAGATCCGGACCTTAACACTGAAGCTTTCTTT
TRBJ2-7 | TRBV12-3/TRBV12-4 | TRBD1 | . | CASSPGTGRPSYEQYF | TGTGCCAGCAGTCCCGGGACAGGGAGGCCCTCCTACGAGCAGTACTTC
TRBJ1-1 | TRBV18 | TRBD1 | . | CASSPLQGITEAFF | TGTGCCAGCTCACCGTTACAGGGGATCACTGAAGCTTTCTTT
TRBJ1-1 | TRBV27 | . | . | CASGMNTEAFF | TGTGCCAGCGGGATGAACACTGAAGCTTTCTTT
TRBJ1-3 | TRBV7-6 | . | medium-sized | CASSLTVPEISGNTIYF | TGTGCCAGCAGCTTAACGGTTCCCGAGATCTCTGGAAACACCATATATTTT
TRBJ2-7 | TRBV20-1 | . | . | CSARVSRTDSYEQYF | TGCAGTGCTAGAGTGAGCAGAACCGACTCCTACGAGCAGTACTTC
TRBJ2-5 | TRBV12-3/TRBV12-4 | . | . | CASTFGLHQETQYF | TGTGCCAGCACCTTCGGACTGCATCAAGAGACCCAGTACTTC
TRBJ2-7 | TRBV29-1 | . | . | CSVGGGAGTYEQYF | TGCAGCGTTGGAGGGGGGGCAGGGACCTACGAGCAGTACTTC
TRBJ1-1 | TRBV7-6 | . | . | CASSLVDVDTEAFF | TGTGCCAGCAGCTTAGTGGACGTCGACACTGAAGCTTTCTTT
TRBJ1-2 | TRBV29-1 | TRBD1 | few | CSVGGGQNYGYTF | TGCAGCGTTGGGGGGGGACAGAACTATGGCTACACCTTC
TRBJ1-6 | TRBV4-3 | . | many | CASSQDGGAGSPLHF | TGCGCCAGCAGCCAAGATGGGGGGGCAGGGTCACCCCTCCACTTT
TRBJ1-2 | TRBV14 | . | . | CASSIGLYGYTF | TGTGCCAGCAGCATAGGACTGTATGGCTACACCTTC
TRBJ1-1 | TRBV15 | . | few | CATSRDPILIGDSEAFF | TGTGCCACCAGCAGAGACCCGATCTTGATCGGAGATTCGGAAGCTTTCTTT
TRBJ2-2 | TRBV30 | . | many | CAWGPGPEGLFF | TGTGCCTGGGGGCCGGGGCCAGAAGGGCTGTTTTTT
TRBJ1-6 | TRBV6-5 | . | few | CASTHRNSPLHF | TGTGCCAGCACCCACAGGAATTCACCCCTCCACTTT
TRBJ2-6 | TRBV5-1 | TRBD1 | . | CASSWTGTGGAAGANVLTF | TGCGCCAGCAGCTGGACCGGGACAGGGGGCGCAGCCGGGGCCAACGTCCTGACTTTC
TRBJ1-6 | TRBV14 | . | . | CASSQDRRTYNSPLHF | TGTGCCAGCAGCCAAGACAGGAGAACCTATAATTCACCCCTCCACTTT
TRBJ1-1 | TRBV5-1 | . | few | CASSQSAPREGGTEAFF | TGCGCCAGCAGCCAGTCGGCCCCCAGGGAAGGAGGCACTGAAGCTTTCTTT
TRBJ2-1 | TRBV14 | . | . | CACSLLQVGGNEQFF | TGTGCCTGCAGCTTGCTCCAGGTGGGGGGCAATGAGCAGTTCTTC
TRBJ2-4 | TRBV18 | TRBD2 | . | CASSPYTFLAGAKNIQYF | TGTGCCAGCTCACCCTACACGTTCCTAGCGGGGGCCAAAAACATTCAGTACTTC
TRBJ2-5 | TRBV18 | . | few | CASSPTRDGAQYF | TGTGCCAGCTCACCCACAAGGGATGGGGCCCAGTACTTC
TRBJ2-3 | TRBV24-1 | TRBD1 | . | CATSDSPGQRTQYF | TGTGCCACCAGTGACAGTCCGGGACAGAGGACGCAGTATTTT
TRBJ1-6 | TRBV12-3/TRBV12-4 | . | . | CASSSGGQGYNSPLHF | TGTGCCAGCAGTTCCGGAGGGCAGGGCTATAATTCACCCCTCCACTTT
TRBJ2-2 | TRBV12-3/TRBV12-4 | . | few | CASAAGRTNTGELCF | TGTGCCAGCGCCGCAGGGCGAACGAACACCGGGGAGCTGTGTTTT
TRBJ1-1 | TRBV28 | TRBD1 | few | CASSLNGQGNTEAFF | TGTGCCAGCAGCCTCAATGGACAGGGGAACACTGAAGCTTTCTTT
TRBJ2-2 | TRBV12-3/TRBV12-4 | TRBD1 | . | CASSSPDRATGELFF | TGTGCCAGCAGTTCCCCGGACAGGGCCACCGGGGAGCTGTTTTTT
TRBJ2-1 | TRBV7-9 | . | many | CASSGGALLIEQFF | TGTGCCAGCAGCGGGGGGGCCCTTTTAATCGAGCAGTTCTTC
TRBJ1-4 | TRBV27 | TRBD1 | . | CASSKGTDEKLFF | TGTGCCAGCAGCAAGGGGACAGATGAAAAACTGTTTTTT
TRBJ2-7 | TRBV25-1 | TRBD2 | . | CASSTSGGPLEQYF | TGTGCCAGCTCTACTAGCGGGGGGCCCTTAGAGCAGTACTTC
TRBJ2-3 | TRBV7-2 | TRBD1 | once | CASSLWTGRADTQYF | TGTGCCAGCAGCTTGTGGACAGGGAGAGCAGATACGCAGTATTTT
TRBJ2-3 | TRBV5-1 | . | few | CASRGGETDTQYF | TGCGCCAGCAGAGGCGGGGAGACAGATACGCAGTATTTT
TRBJ2-2 | TRBV12-3/TRBV12-4 | TRBD2 | many | CASSWLAGANTGELFF | TGTGCCAGCAGTTGGCTAGCGGGGGCGAACACCGGGGAGCTGTTTTTT
TRBJ1-4 | TRBV7-9 | . | few | CASSQTGPKLFF | TGTGCCAGCAGCCAGACAGGCCCCAAACTGTTTTTT
TRBJ2-7 | TRBV3-1 | . | few | CASSPRQALSYEQYF | TGTGCCAGCAGCCCCCGACAGGCCCTCTCCTACGAGCAGTACTTC
TRBJ1-5 | TRBV27 | . | many | CASSLTGSNQPQHF | TGTGCCAGCAGTCTAACAGGTAGCAATCAGCCCCAGCATTTT
TRBJ2-4 | TRBV15 | . | few | CATRRTGDSIQYF | TGTGCCACCAGGAGGACGGGGGATAGCATTCAGTACTTC
TRBJ2-2 | TRBV7-2 | . | . | CASCPPANTGELFF | TGTGCCAGCTGCCCGCCGGCGAACACCGGGGAGCTGTTTTTT
TRBJ2-1 | TRBV7-1 | TRBD1 | . | CASSSGQGPVPYNEQFF | TGTGCCAGCAGCTCCGGACAGGGGCCCGTTCCCTACAATGAGCAGTTCTTC
TRBJ1-1 | TRBV7-9 | . | . | CASSPQPGTYENTEAFF | TGTGCCAGCAGCCCGCAACCCGGGACGTACGAGAACACTGAAGCTTTCTTT
TRBJ2-5 | TRBV29-1 | . | . | CSVALLNQETQYF | TGCAGCGTTGCCCTACTTAACCAAGAGACCCAGTACTTC
TRBJ2-3 | TRBV20-1 | . | few | CSARVWPGVIPDTQYF | TGCAGTGCTAGAGTTTGGCCAGGGGTTATCCCAGATACGCAGTATTTT
TRBJ1-2 | TRBV5-1 | . | . | CASSSSRDANDYGYTF | TGCGCCAGCAGCTCGTCCCGGGACGCCAATGACTATGGCTACACCTTC
TRBJ2-1 | TRBV6-2/TRBV6-3 | TRBD2 | . | CASSYSIGLAANEQFF | TGTGCCAGCAGTTACTCCATTGGGCTAGCGGCCAATGAGCAGTTCTTC
TRBJ2-7 | TRBV5-1 | TRBD1 | few | CASRSVGQGRHEQYF | TGCGCCAGCAGGAGTGTGGGACAGGGAAGACACGAGCAGTACTTC
TRBJ1-4 | TRBV12-3/TRBV12-4 | TRBD1 | . | CASSSSGGSNEKLFF | TGTGCCAGCAGTTCCTCAGGGGGTAGTAATGAAAAACTGTTTTTT
TRBJ2-3 | TRBV7-9 | . | few | CASSLEVVADTQYF | TGTGCCAGCAGCTTAGAAGTCGTGGCAGATACGCAGTATTTT